The rows below give T cell receptor beta chains drawn from one sample of a study of blood T cells in healthy people across ages. From the 5' RACE reads, TCRdb called clonotypes with MiXCR, one entry per CDR3 protein. Found here are over a million distinct CDR3 sequences, 45% of them singletons; the top ten hold under 20%. Specimen: blood. The source of these receptors is a woman aged 60-75 years in good health. Both conserved end residues are part of each CDR3. Each record gives: clone size, J gene, CDR3 length, V gene, D gene, CDR3 protein, CDR3 DNA. D genes are given only for firm matches. The size field is filled for only some rows; it gives once, few, many or a size class.

many | TRBJ2-3 | 12 | TRBV12-3/TRBV12-4 | NA | CASSFGSDTQYF | TGTGCCAGCAGCTTTGGTTCAGATACGCAGTATTTT
NA | TRBJ1-5 | 13 | TRBV10-3 | NA | CATSDQLNQPQHF | TGTGCCACCAGTGATCAGCTCAATCAGCCCCAGCATTTT
many | TRBJ2-5 | 12 | TRBV6-6 | NA | CASSWSQETQYF | TGTGCCAGCAGTTGGTCTCAAGAGACCCAGTACTTC
NA | TRBJ2-7 | 14 | TRBV21-1 | NA | CASSKAKGCDEQYF | TGTGCCAGCAGCAAAGCAAAAGGGTGCGACGAGCAGTACTTC
once | TRBJ2-1 | 16 | TRBV3-1 | TRBD2 | CASSQDTLAGGPGQFF | TGTGCCAGCAGCCAAGATACCCTAGCGGGAGGGCCAGGGCAGTTCTTC
few | TRBJ2-7 | 15 | TRBV15 | NA | CATSRDSPRVYEQYF | TGTGCCACCAGCAGAGATTCACCTCGAGTATACGAGCAGTACTTC
few | TRBJ2-1 | 13 | TRBV11-2 | NA | CASSWTWGNEQFF | TGTGCCAGCAGCTGGACCTGGGGCAATGAGCAGTTCTTC
NA | TRBJ1-6 | 17 | TRBV15 | TRBD1 | CATSRVQGARYNSPLHF | TGTGCCACCAGCAGAGTACAGGGGGCACGCTATAATTCACCCCTCCACTTT
NA | TRBJ2-3 | 16 | TRBV6-5 | TRBD2 | CASSWTSTPSTDTQYF | TGTGCCAGCAGCTGGACTAGCACGCCTAGCACAGATACGCAGTATTTT
NA | TRBJ2-1 | 17 | TRBV9 | TRBD2 | CASSSPGLAGGYNEQFF | TGTGCCAGCAGCTCGCCGGGACTAGCGGGAGGCTACAATGAGCAGTTCTTC
few | TRBJ2-1 | 12 | TRBV12-3/TRBV12-4 | NA | CASKTVGNEQFF | TGTGCCAGCAAAACGGTCGGCAATGAGCAGTTCTTC
few | TRBJ2-7 | 17 | TRBV14 | NA | CASSQVVTGLRVYEQYF | TGTGCCAGCAGCCAAGTCGTGACAGGCCTCAGAGTCTACGAGCAGTACTTC
NA | TRBJ2-3 | 14 | TRBV20-1 | TRBD1 | CSARQGAGADTQYF | TGCAGTGCTAGACAGGGGGCTGGGGCAGATACGCAGTATTTT
few | TRBJ2-1 | 16 | TRBV13 | TRBD2 | CASSSTPASGNDEQFF | TGTGCCAGCAGCTCTACCCCGGCTAGCGGGAATGATGAGCAGTTCTTC
NA | TRBJ2-5 | 12 | TRBV29-1 | NA | CSVEGGSSLQYF | TGCAGCGTTGAAGGGGGGTCTTCTTTGCAGTACTTC
NA | TRBJ2-1 | 16 | TRBV4-2 | NA | CASSQDSRRGGDEQFF | TGTGCCAGCAGCCAAGATAGTCGCAGGGGTGGCGATGAGCAGTTCTTC
NA | TRBJ2-7 | 15 | TRBV19 | NA | CASRPYRAPLYEQYF | TGTGCCAGTAGACCCTACAGGGCTCCCCTCTACGAGCAGTACTTC
NA | TRBJ2-5 | 15 | TRBV11-2 | NA | CASSTRRLLQETQYF | TGTGCCAGCAGTACTCGACGGTTACTCCAAGAGACCCAGTACTTC
NA | TRBJ2-1 | 16 | TRBV4-1 | TRBD2 | CASSQGGIAGLDEQFF | TGCGCCAGCAGCCAAGGGGGGATAGCGGGTTTGGATGAGCAGTTCTTC
few | TRBJ1-2 | 11 | TRBV10-3 | NA | CAIRERSGYTF | TGTGCCATCAGGGAACGCAGTGGCTACACCTTC
NA | TRBJ2-1 | 13 | TRBV30 | NA | CAWSGLSYNEQFF | TGTGCCTGGTCCGGGCTCAGCTACAATGAGCAGTTCTTC
NA | TRBJ1-4 | 15 | TRBV27 | NA | CASRSQQAFSGRLFF | TGTGCCAGCAGATCTCAACAGGCGTTCTCGGGGAGACTGTTTTTT
NA | TRBJ1-6 | 11 | TRBV6-5 | TRBD1 | CASRVGTALHF | TGTGCCAGCAGGGTTGGGACAGCCCTCCACTTT
few | TRBJ2-1 | 13 | TRBV6-2/TRBV6-3 | NA | CASRSTAYNEQFF | TGTGCCAGCAGATCGACAGCCTACAATGAGCAGTTCTTC
NA | TRBJ2-1 | 19 | TRBV12-3/TRBV12-4 | TRBD2 | CASSLQSGLAGVKQETQFF | TGTGCCAGCAGTTTACAATCCGGACTAGCGGGAGTGAAACAAGAGACCCAGTTCTTC
NA | TRBJ2-7 | 16 | TRBV7-9 | NA | CASAPEDWGEVYEQYF | TGTGCCAGCGCCCCGGAGGATTGGGGAGAGGTATACGAGCAGTACTTC
NA | TRBJ2-7 | 14 | TRBV29-1 | TRBD1 | CSVGYRTGPYEQYF | TGCAGCGTCGGATACCGGACAGGGCCCTACGAGCAGTACTTC
NA | TRBJ1-4 | 15 | TRBV20-1 | NA | CSASTVISPNEKLFF | TGCAGTGCCTCGACAGTGATTAGCCCCAATGAAAAACTGTTTTTT
few | TRBJ2-1 | 15 | TRBV29-1 | TRBD2 | CSVASGGGSYNEQFF | TGCAGCGTAGCTAGCGGGGGGGGCTCCTACAATGAGCAGTTCTTC
many | TRBJ2-3 | 16 | TRBV28 | NA | CASSLIGGGVTDTQYF | TGTGCCAGCAGTTTGATTGGCGGAGGGGTCACAGATACGCAGTATTTT
NA | TRBJ2-7 | 15 | TRBV7-6 | NA | CASSLTEGGSYEQYF | TGTGCCAGCAGCCTAACCGAGGGGGGAAGCTACGAGCAGTACTTC
NA | TRBJ2-5 | 15 | TRBV4-2 | NA | CASSPTAGAQETQYF | TGTGCCAGCAGCCCCACGGCGGGGGCCCAAGAGACCCAGTACTTC
few | TRBJ2-5 | 16 | TRBV9 | NA | CASSVSSTFRGETQYF | TGTGCCAGCAGCGTGTCTTCCACTTTTAGGGGAGAGACCCAGTACTTC
few | TRBJ2-7 | 14 | TRBV9 | NA | CASSVDGQSYEQYF | TGTGCCAGCAGCGTAGATGGACAGTCTTACGAGCAGTACTTC
many | TRBJ2-3 | 14 | TRBV9 | NA | CASSVQFGTDTQYF | TGTGCCAGCAGCGTGCAGTTTGGGACAGATACGCAGTATTTT
once | TRBJ2-1 | 14 | TRBV6-5 | TRBD1 | CASSYSNPGGEQFF | TGTGCCAGCAGTTACTCGAATCCAGGGGGTGAGCAGTTCTTC
few | TRBJ2-7 | 17 | TRBV15 | NA | CATSRDLSGARFYEQYF | TGTGCCACCAGCAGAGATCTATCAGGGGCGCGGTTCTACGAGCAGTACTTC
few | TRBJ2-1 | 15 | TRBV5-1 | NA | CASSLERSSYNEQFF | TGCGCCAGCAGCTTGGAGCGGAGCTCCTACAATGAGCAGTTCTTC
NA | TRBJ2-7 | 16 | TRBV11-2 | TRBD1 | CASSSPRDRVLGEQYF | TGTGCCAGCAGCTCCCCCCGGGACAGGGTCTTAGGCGAGCAGTACTTC
NA | TRBJ2-3 | 12 | TRBV24-1 | NA | CATSDSPGTQYF | TGTGCCACCAGTGATTCACCGGGAACGCAGTATTTT
NA | TRBJ1-6 | 13 | TRBV12-3/TRBV12-4 | TRBD1 | CASSWTGNSPLHF | TGTGCCAGCAGTTGGACAGGGAATTCACCCCTCCACTTT
NA | TRBJ1-4 | 15 | TRBV20-1 | NA | CSARDRASSYEKLFF | TGCAGTGCTAGAGACAGGGCCAGCAGCTATGAAAAACTGTTTTTT
NA | TRBJ2-1 | 15 | TRBV5-1 | TRBD1 | CASSPPGQGVNEQFF | TGCGCCAGCAGCCCACCGGGACAGGGAGTGAATGAGCAGTTCTTC